This T cell receptor (beta chain) was profiled in a study of CD8 T cells in ankylosing spondylitis. Overall study findings and caveats: Blood of patients with ankylosing spondylitis appeared to be characterized by a TCR beta motif of several highly homologous variants. Researchers reportedly found disease-linked clones significantly enriched in matched ankylosing spondylitis synovial fluid.

TCRdb analysed the 5' RACE reads with MiXCR anew, one entry per CDR3 protein. The table has some 90,000 distinct CDR3 sequences, 27% seen once; the top ten hold 45% to 65%. V lost 0 bases to trimming and J lost 4 bases; unmatched junction nucleotides: 3. Germline CDR1 SGHDT, CDR2 YYEEEE. This CDR3 spans 16 amino acids. A note on this clonotype: Its antigen is currently unknown.

The genes are TRBV5-6 and TRBJ2-1; 11 bases map to TRBD1. The sample consisted of blood, either unsorted or a sorted T cell fraction (not recorded which). This clonotype originated in a male donor with ankylosing spondylitis or in good health (not recorded which). The CDR3 here is CASSLGGTGGYNEQFF. Here the CDR3 DNA reads TGTGCCAGCAGCTTGGGGGGGACAGGGGGTTACAATGAGCAGTTCTTC.